These 8 T cell receptor beta chains originate from one sample sequenced in a study of blood T cell repertoires in COVID-19. Produced via immunoSEQ multiplex PCR; TCRdb's table is partial and in-frame only. The top ten clones hold roughly 6.2% of a sample with roughly 100,000 clones, 76% of them seen once. Sequenced sample: peripheral blood. The receptors come from an elderly man with COVID-19, enrolled during active disease.

This chain's CDR3 is CATRTRRRASGSDEQFF. The CDR3 DNA reads TGTGCCACCAGAACTCGCCGGCGGGCTAGCGGGAGCGATGAGCAGTTCTTC. The chain has TRBV15 and TRBJ2-1, with TRBD2 matching over 10 bases. V trimming: 6 bases; J trimming: 8 bases; junction bases outside the gene matches: 16. This CDR3 spans 17 amino acids. Germline CDR1 reads LNHNV; CDR2 reads YYDKDF (reference sequence).

The chain links TRBV11-1 to TRBJ2-3; 9 nucleotides align to TRBD1. Trimming removed 5 bases from V and 5 bases from J; junction bases left unmatched: 5. Germline V lookup: CDR1 SGHAT, CDR2 FQDESV (reference sequence). This CDR3 is 14 amino acids long. As DNA, the CDR3 is TGTGCCAGCAGCAGAACAGGGGGCGAAGATACGCAGTATTTT. Residues: CASSRTGGEDTQYF.

The V and J genes are TRBV28 and TRBJ2-2; TRBD2 matches 14 bases. Germline V gene data show CDR1 as MDHEN and CDR2 as SYDVKM. CDR3 size: 16 residues. V was pared by 6 bases and J by 6 bases, with 6 bases of the junction left unmatched. The CDR3 loop reads CASSAGLAGVAGELFF. The DNA for the CDR3 is TGTGCCAGCAGCGCGGGACTAGCGGGAGTAGCCGGGGAGCTGTTTTTT.

The chain recombines TRBV5-5 with TRBJ2-7; TRBD2 matches at 13 bases. Germline trimming cut 0 bases from V and 3 bases from J; bases unmatched to any gene: 0. Per germline, CDR1 SGHKS and CDR2 YYEKEE (reference sequence). This CDR3 is built from 15 residues. The CDR3 loop reads CASSLGLAGGYEQYF. As DNA, the CDR3 is TGTGCCAGCAGCTTGGGACTAGCGGGAGGCTACGAGCAGTACTTC.

V usage is TRBV10-2 and J usage is TRBJ1-5, with 9 bases matching TRBD1. This CDR3 region has 15 residues. Germline loops: CDR1 WSHSY, CDR2 SAAADI. V shed 5 bases and J 5 bases; nucleotides not matched to a gene: 7. CDR3 loop: CASSPGTGPHQPQHF. The CDR3 DNA reads TGCGCCAGCAGTCCCGGGACAGGGCCCCATCAGCCCCAGCATTTT.

This chain's CDR3 is CASSTDRGHTEAFF. CDR3 nucleotide sequence: TGTGCCAGTAGTACCGACAGGGGGCACACTGAAGCTTTCTTT. The genes are TRBV19 and TRBJ1-1, with 10 nucleotides matching TRBD1. Germline V lookup: CDR1 LNHDA, CDR2 SQIVND (reference sequence). Unmatched junction bases numbered 2, after V lost 4 bases and J lost 3 bases. This CDR3 spans 14 amino acids. Combining the CDR3 with reference TRBV19 and TRBJ1-1 gives the whole variable domain DGGITQSPKYLFRKEGQNVTLSCEQNLNHDAMYWYRQDPGQGLRLIYYSQIVNDFQKGDIAEGYSVSREKKESFPLTVTSAQKNPTAFYLCASSTDRGHTEAFFGQGTRLTVV.

The gene calls are TRBV28 and TRBJ2-7; 10 nucleotides agree with TRBD1. J was trimmed by 4 bases and V by 8 bases; bases with no gene match: 8. The length of the CDR3 is 14 residues. CDR1 is MDHEN and CDR2 is SYDVKM in the germline V gene. The DNA of the CDR3 is TGTGCCAGCGGGACTTGGGGACAGGGGTACGAGCAGTACTTC. Translation gives CASGTWGQGYEQYF.

The V and J genes are TRBV28 and TRBJ1-5, with 8 bases identical to TRBD1. The J segment lost 7 bases and the V segment lost 6 bases, leaving 8 bases of the junction unmatched. This CDR3 region has 14 residues. CDR1 and CDR2 (germline): MDHEN, SYDVKM. This CDR3 reads CASSQTGVWQPQHF. In DNA, the CDR3 is TGTGCCAGCAGCCAGACAGGGGTGTGGCAGCCCCAGCATTTT.